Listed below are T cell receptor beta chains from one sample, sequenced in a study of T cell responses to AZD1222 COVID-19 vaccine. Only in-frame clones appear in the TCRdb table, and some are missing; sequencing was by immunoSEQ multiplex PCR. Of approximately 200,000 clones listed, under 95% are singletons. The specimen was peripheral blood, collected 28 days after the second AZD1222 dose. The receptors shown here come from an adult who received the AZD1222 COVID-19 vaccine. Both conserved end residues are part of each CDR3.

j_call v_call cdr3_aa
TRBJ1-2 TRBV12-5 CASGLVLGQDLSGYTF
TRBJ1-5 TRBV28 CASTPGTGESFSNQPQHF
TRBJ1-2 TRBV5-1 CASSLRGDGYTF
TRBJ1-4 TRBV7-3 CASSLVGGSEKLFF
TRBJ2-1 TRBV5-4 CASSAGSGGYNEQFF
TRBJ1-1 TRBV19 CASSMVNTEAFF
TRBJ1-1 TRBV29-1 CSVGDDSNTEAFF
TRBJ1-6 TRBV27 CASSLFTGSSYSPLHF
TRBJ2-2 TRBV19 CASSRLMGQGWTGELFF
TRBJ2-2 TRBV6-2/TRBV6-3 CASSYFKVSGELFF
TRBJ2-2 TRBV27 CASSSWDRVNTGELFF
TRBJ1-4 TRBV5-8 CASSPGQRTTNEKLFF
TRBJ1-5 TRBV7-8 CASSLDRGSPNQPQHF
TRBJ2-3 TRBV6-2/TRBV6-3 CASSPNRGGDTQYF
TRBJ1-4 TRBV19 CASSAQNMYPEKLFF
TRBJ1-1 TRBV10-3 CAIGTSGAFF
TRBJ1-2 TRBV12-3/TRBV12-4 CASSSGPEGYTF
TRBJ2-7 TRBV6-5 CASSPPGLAYEQYF
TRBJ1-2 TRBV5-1 CASSESRQATNYGYTF
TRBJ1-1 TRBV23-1 CASSPQQGLGEAFF
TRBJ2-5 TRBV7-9 CASSLRASGGRYQETQYF
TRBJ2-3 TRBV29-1 CSAIPSSTDPDTQYF
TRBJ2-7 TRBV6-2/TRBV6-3 CASSYGGTGTYEQYF
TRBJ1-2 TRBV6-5 CASSPTVNYGYTF
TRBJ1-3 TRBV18 CASSEGNTIYF